This TCR beta chain was recovered during a study of response to subunit inactivated influenza vaccine. TCRdb reprocessed the RT-PCR reads via MiXCR and lists one record per CDR3 protein. This table has hundreds of thousands of distinct CDR3 sequences, about 18% appearing once. CDR3 length: 13 amino acids. The V gene lost 3 bases and the J gene lost 5 bases, with 8 bases spanning the gap. The sample consisted of PBMCs from blood, taken 5 days after vaccination. This chain uses TRBV12-3 or TRBV12-4 with TRBJ1-5; D remains unclear. The clonotype was recovered from a man aged 50 to 59 who received an inactivated influenza vaccine. This CDR3 reads CASSFSSDQPQHF. The CDR3 nucleotides read TGTGCCAGCAGTTTTTCATCGGATCAGCCCCAGCATTTT.